This is a list of T cell receptor beta chains from one sample in a study of T cells in Graves' hyperthyroidism and ophthalmopathy. MiXCR was run by TCRdb on the multiplex PCR reads, yielding one entry per CDR3 protein. The sample lists about 620,000 distinct CDR3 sequences, roughly 16% occurring once. The specimen was blood. Receptors were obtained from a woman in her 30s with Graves' hyperthyroidism. The CDR3 runs from the conserved cysteine through the conserved F or W.

CDR3 protein: CASSYGREQGVDTQYF
V gene: TRBV6-2/TRBV6-3
J gene: TRBJ2-3

CDR3 protein: CASSRTGRTEAFF
V gene: TRBV6-2/TRBV6-3
J gene: TRBJ1-1

CDR3 protein: CAWISFAGRDNEQFF
V gene: TRBV30
J gene: TRBJ2-1

CDR3 protein: CASSPESGREKLFF
V gene: TRBV18
J gene: TRBJ1-4

CDR3 protein: CASSLEGLAGGRWSTGELFF
V gene: TRBV5-1
J gene: TRBJ2-2

CDR3 protein: CASSYSGVDYEQYF
V gene: TRBV19
J gene: TRBJ2-7

CDR3 protein: CASSPTQANDLFGTDTQYF
V gene: TRBV28
J gene: TRBJ2-3

CDR3 protein: CASSFRMGEASYNEQFF
V gene: TRBV7-2
J gene: TRBJ2-1

CDR3 protein: CSARTTLGQGSAGANVLTF
V gene: TRBV20-1
J gene: TRBJ2-6

CDR3 protein: CASSVDSTDTQYF
V gene: TRBV2
J gene: TRBJ2-3

CDR3 protein: CASTSLGRNTEAFF
V gene: TRBV6-1
J gene: TRBJ1-1

CDR3 protein: CACGGTQYF
V gene: TRBV30
J gene: TRBJ2-3

CDR3 protein: CASTFLQGEAYYEQYF
V gene: TRBV6-1
J gene: TRBJ2-7

CDR3 protein: CSASNAPYMNTEAFF
V gene: TRBV20-1
J gene: TRBJ1-1

CDR3 protein: CSASRTSGGTSYEQYF
V gene: TRBV20-1
J gene: TRBJ2-7

CDR3 protein: CASSFSPGNTIYF
V gene: TRBV12-3/TRBV12-4
J gene: TRBJ1-3

CDR3 protein: CASSVEAPGGSMSYNEQFF
V gene: TRBV9
J gene: TRBJ2-1

CDR3 protein: CASSPALAVNEQFF
V gene: TRBV7-9
J gene: TRBJ2-1

CDR3 protein: CASSPWGGGTDTQYF
V gene: TRBV13
J gene: TRBJ2-3

CDR3 protein: CASSPQGTAGTDTQYF
V gene: TRBV18
J gene: TRBJ2-3

CDR3 protein: CASSLAPAGDQPQHF
V gene: TRBV18
J gene: TRBJ1-5

CDR3 protein: CASSLSAYSYNEQYF
V gene: TRBV7-9
J gene: -

CDR3 protein: CASTKTSGASYNEQFF
V gene: TRBV5-1
J gene: TRBJ2-1

CDR3 protein: CSVRGDTQYF
V gene: TRBV20-1
J gene: TRBJ2-3

CDR3 protein: CASSLIWTEDSSYEQYF
V gene: TRBV11-2
J gene: TRBJ2-7

CDR3 protein: CSGGQTNTEAFF
V gene: TRBV29-1
J gene: TRBJ1-1

CDR3 protein: CASSQSSGGSYNEQFF
V gene: TRBV16
J gene: TRBJ2-1

CDR3 protein: CASSQDTPGRREQFF
V gene: TRBV4-1
J gene: TRBJ2-1

CDR3 protein: CSASPSSYEQYF
V gene: TRBV6-1
J gene: TRBJ2-7

CDR3 protein: CASSLRARNYGYTF
V gene: TRBV28
J gene: TRBJ1-2

CDR3 protein: CASGFSNYGYTF
V gene: TRBV12-5
J gene: TRBJ1-2